This T cell receptor (beta chain) was identified in a study of siplizumab effects on memory and regulatory T cells. Study observations and caveats: Naive T cells were seen as more diverse than memory cells and as major alloresponse contributors. Mappable alloreactive CD4+ clones were on average around 70% Treg-derived with siplizumab, less than 30% in controls. Proliferating siplizumab-cultured Tregs lacked confirmed suppressive function.

Assays captured 9.8 x 10^4 or so TCR templates per sample. The protocol was immunoSEQ multiplex PCR, while the TCRdb copy is restricted to in-frame clones and leaves out a portion. The top ten hold less than 5.5% of the sample, which has 65,000 to 85,000 clones, just over 90% seen once. Notes on this clone: Its target is not known.

Trimming removed 5 bases from V and 5 bases from J, with 10 bases in between. The germline gives CDR1 SEHNR, CDR2 FQNEAQ (reference sequence). This CDR3 comprises 14 residues. Sequencing was performed on CD8+ T cells sorted from blood. The chain joins TRBV7-9 to TRBJ1-6; possible D gene TRBD1, 6 bases. The receptor comes from a human donor in good health. CDR3 protein: CASSADSHNSPLHF. In DNA form, the CDR3 reads TGTGCCAGCAGCGCGGACAGCCATAATTCACCCCTCCACTTT.